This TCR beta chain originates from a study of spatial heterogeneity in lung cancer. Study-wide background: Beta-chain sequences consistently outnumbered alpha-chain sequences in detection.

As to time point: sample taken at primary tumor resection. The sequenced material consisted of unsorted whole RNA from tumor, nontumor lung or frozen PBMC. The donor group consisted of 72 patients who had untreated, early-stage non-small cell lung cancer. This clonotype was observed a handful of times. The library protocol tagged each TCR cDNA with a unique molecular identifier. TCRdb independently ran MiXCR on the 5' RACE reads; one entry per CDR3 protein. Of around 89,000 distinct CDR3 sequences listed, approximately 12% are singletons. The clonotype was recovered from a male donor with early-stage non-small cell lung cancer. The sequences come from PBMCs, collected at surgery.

In nucleotides, the CDR3 is TGCAGTGCTAGAGGACAGGGAGGTCAGCCCCAGCATTTT. Protein product: CSARGQGGQPQHF. This chain uses TRBV20-1 with TRBJ1-5; 7 nucleotides match TRBD1. V trimming: 1 base; J trimming: 6 bases; junction bases outside the gene matches: 3. This CDR3 has 13 amino acids. Per germline, CDR1 DFQATT and CDR2 SNEGSKA (reference sequence).